This T cell receptor (beta chain) was observed in a study of blood T cell repertoires in COVID-19. Turning to the study itself: Samples representing acute and convalescent COVID-19 were sourced from the United States, Italy and Spain. The cDNA or gDNA used as material had been derived from T cells, B-cell-depleted T cells, or PBMCs.

The CDR3 is 15 residues long. Germline V gene data show CDR1 as PRHDT and CDR2 as FYEKMQ (reference sequence). Unmatched junction bases numbered 12, after V lost 5 bases and J lost 7 bases. In the authors' workflow: Reference gene primer amplification gave nucleated cell count estimates. Assay used: immunoSEQ multiplex PCR; TCRdb lists only in-frame clones, some missing. Clonal size and the V and J genes are those of that table, whereas D and trimming came from the DNA. The top ten hold more than 2% of the sample, which has some 230,000 clones, 65% to 85% seen once. Sequencing used peripheral blood. This chain joins TRBV13 and TRBJ2-7, with 9 bases matching TRBD1. The sequence came from a woman aged 55-69 years with acute or convalescent COVID-19. CDR3 in DNA: TGTGCCAGCAGCCCACCGGGACAGGGTGGAAGGGAGCAGTACTTC. It yields the protein CASSPPGQGGREQYF.